This section outlines one TCR beta chain sequence together with its context. The antigen remains undetermined. This sample was taken from a study of response to subunit inactivated influenza vaccine. Study-wide results and caveats: With each seasonal influenza vaccination, the authors suggested, few new T cells are recruited.

Germline loops: CDR1 MNHEY, CDR2 SVGEGT. The germline V and J ends were trimmed by 7 bases and 0 bases, with 10 bases remaining between them. The CDR3 is 14 amino acids. TCRdb analysed the RT-PCR reads with MiXCR anew, one entry per CDR3 protein. This table holds around 200,000 distinct CDR3 sequences, about 10% found once. The chain combines TRBV6-2 or TRBV6-3 with TRBJ1-5, with D perhaps TRBD1 (6 bases). Sequences were derived from non-naive T cells sorted from PBMCs, sampled on the day of vaccination. The sequence was collected from a man between 50 and 59 years old who received an inactivated influenza vaccine. The DNA for the CDR3 is TGTGCCAGCATCGACAGGCATAGCAATCAGCCCCAGCATTTT. This encodes CASIDRHSNQPQHF.